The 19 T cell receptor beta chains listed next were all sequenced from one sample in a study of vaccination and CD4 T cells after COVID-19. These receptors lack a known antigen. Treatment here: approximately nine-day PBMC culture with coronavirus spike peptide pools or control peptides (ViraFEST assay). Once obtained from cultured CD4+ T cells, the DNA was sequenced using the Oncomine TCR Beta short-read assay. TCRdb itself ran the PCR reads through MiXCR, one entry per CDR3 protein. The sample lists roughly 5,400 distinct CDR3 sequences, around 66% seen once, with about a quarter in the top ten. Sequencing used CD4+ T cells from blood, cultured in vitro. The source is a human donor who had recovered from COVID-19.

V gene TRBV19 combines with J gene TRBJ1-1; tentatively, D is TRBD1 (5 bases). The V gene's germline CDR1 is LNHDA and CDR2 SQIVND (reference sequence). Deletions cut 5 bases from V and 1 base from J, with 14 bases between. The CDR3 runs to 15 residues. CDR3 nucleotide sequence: TGTGCCAGTAGTGTTCAGATTGGGGGGAACACTGAAGCTTTCTTT. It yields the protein CASSVQIGGNTEAFF.

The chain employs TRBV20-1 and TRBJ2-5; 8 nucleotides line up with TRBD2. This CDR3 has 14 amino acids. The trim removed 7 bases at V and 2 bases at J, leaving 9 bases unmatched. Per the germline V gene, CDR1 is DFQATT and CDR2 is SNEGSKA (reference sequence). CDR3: CSGNGREAQETQYF. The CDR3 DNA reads TGCAGTGGAAATGGGCGGGAGGCGCAAGAGACCCAGTACTTC.

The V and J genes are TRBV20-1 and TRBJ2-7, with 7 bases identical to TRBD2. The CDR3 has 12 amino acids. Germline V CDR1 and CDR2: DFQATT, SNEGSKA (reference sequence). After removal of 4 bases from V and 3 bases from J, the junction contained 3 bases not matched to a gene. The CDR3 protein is CSATRTSYEQYF. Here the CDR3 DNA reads TGCAGTGCTACGCGGACTAGCTACGAGCAGTACTTC.

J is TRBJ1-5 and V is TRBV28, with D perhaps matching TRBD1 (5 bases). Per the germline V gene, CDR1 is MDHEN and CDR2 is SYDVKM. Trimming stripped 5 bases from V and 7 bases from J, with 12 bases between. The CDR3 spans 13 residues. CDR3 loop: CASSLEGQQPQHF. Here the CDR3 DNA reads TGTGCCAGCAGTCTCGAGGGGCAACAGCCCCAGCATTTT. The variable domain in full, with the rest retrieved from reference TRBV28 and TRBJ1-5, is DVKVTQSSRYLVKRTGEKVFLECVQDMDHENMFWYRQDPGLGLRLIYFSYDVKMKEKGDIPEGYSVSREKKERFSLILESASTNQTSMYLCASSLEGQQPQHFGDGTRLSIL.

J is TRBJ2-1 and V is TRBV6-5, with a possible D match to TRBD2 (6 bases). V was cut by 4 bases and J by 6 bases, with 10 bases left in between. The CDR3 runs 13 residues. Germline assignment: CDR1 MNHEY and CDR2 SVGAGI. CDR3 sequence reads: CASSSTSPNEQFF. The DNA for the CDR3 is TGTGCCAGCAGTTCCACTAGCCCCAATGAGCAGTTCTTC.

For the CDR3, the DNA is TGTGCCAGCAGCAGAGATAGCGGCAATCAGCCCCAGCATTTT. This gives the protein CASSRDSGNQPQHF. This sequence joins TRBV7-2 and TRBJ1-5; D unresolved. The V end lost 5 bases, the J end lost 2 bases, and 10 bases lay between the germline ends. CDR3 length: 14 residues. The germline V gene encodes CDR1 SGHTA and CDR2 FQGNSA.

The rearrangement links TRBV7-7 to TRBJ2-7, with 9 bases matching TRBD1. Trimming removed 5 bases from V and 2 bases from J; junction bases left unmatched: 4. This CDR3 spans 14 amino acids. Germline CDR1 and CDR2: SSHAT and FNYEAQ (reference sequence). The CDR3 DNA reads TGTGCCAGCAGCCCCGGGACAGGGCCCTACGAGCAGTACTTC. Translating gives CASSPGTGPYEQYF. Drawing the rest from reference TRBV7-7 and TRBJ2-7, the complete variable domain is GAGVSQSPRYKVTKRGQDVTLRCDPISSHATLYWYQQALGQGPEFLTYFNYEAQPDKSGLPSDRFSAERPEGSISTLTIQRTEQRDSAMYRCASSPGTGPYEQYFGPGTRLTVT.

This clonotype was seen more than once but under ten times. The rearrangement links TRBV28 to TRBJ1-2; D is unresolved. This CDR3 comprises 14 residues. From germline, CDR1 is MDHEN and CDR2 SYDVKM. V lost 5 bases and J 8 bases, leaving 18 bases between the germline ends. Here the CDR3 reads CASSLGRSPVGYTF. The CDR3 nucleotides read TGTGCCAGCAGTCTCGGCCGAAGCCCCGTGGGCTACACCTTC.

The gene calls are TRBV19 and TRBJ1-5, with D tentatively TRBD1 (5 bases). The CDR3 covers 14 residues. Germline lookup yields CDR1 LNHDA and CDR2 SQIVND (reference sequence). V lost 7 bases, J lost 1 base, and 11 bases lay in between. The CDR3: CASIPWGSNQPQHF. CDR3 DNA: TGTGCCAGTATCCCTTGGGGCAGCAATCAGCCCCAGCATTTT. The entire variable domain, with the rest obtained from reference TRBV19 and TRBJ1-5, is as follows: DGGITQSPKYLFRKEGQNVTLSCEQNLNHDAMYWYRQDPGQGLRLIYYSQIVNDFQKGDIAEGYSVSREKKESFPLTVTSAQKNPTAFYLCASIPWGSNQPQHFGDGTRLSIL.

CDR3 in amino acids: CASSQAGGGNQPQHF. CDR3 bases: TGTGCCAGCAGCCAAGCAGGGGGCGGCAATCAGCCCCAGCATTTT. V is TRBV7-9 and J is TRBJ1-5, with 8 bases identical to TRBD1. Trimming at V came to 5 bases and at J to 2 bases, leaving 5 bases not matched to a gene. Germline assignment: CDR1 SEHNR and CDR2 FQNEAQ (reference sequence). The CDR3 sequence is 15 residues long.

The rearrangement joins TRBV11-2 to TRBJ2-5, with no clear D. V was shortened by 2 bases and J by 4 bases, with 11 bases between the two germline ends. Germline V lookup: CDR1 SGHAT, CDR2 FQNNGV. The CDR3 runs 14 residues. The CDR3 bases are TGTGCCAGCAGCTTAATGAACAGCCCAGAGACCCAGTACTTC. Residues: CASSLMNSPETQYF.

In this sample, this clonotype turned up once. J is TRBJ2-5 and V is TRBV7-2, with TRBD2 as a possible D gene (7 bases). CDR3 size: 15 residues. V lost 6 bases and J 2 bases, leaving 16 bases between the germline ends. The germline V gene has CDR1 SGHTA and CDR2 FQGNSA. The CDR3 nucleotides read TGTGCCAGCAGGCCAGACGGGGGGCGACAAGAGACCCAGTACTTC. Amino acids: CASRPDGGRQETQYF.

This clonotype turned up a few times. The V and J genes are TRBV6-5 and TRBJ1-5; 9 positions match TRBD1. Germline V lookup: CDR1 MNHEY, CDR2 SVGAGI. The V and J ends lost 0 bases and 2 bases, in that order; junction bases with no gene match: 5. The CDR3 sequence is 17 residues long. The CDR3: CASSYSTGTGRNQPQHF. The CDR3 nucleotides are TGTGCCAGCAGTTACTCGACTGGGACAGGGCGCAATCAGCCCCAGCATTTT.

The CDR3 reads CSARDADRGDNSPLHF. The CDR3 nucleotides read TGCAGTGCTAGAGATGCGGACAGGGGCGATAATTCACCCCTCCACTTT. The chain employs TRBV20-1 and TRBJ1-6, with 9 bases identical to TRBD1. The V and J ends lost 0 bases and 5 bases, in that order; junction bases with no gene match: 5. This CDR3 contains 16 residues. Germline CDR1 and CDR2: DFQATT and SNEGSKA (reference sequence).

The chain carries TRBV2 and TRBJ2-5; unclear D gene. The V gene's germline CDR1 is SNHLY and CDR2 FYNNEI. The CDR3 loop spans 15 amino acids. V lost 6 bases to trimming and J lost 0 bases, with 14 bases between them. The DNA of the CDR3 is TGTGCCAGCAGCTTTTCCGTTACGTACCAAGAGACCCAGTACTTC. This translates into CASSFSVTYQETQYF.

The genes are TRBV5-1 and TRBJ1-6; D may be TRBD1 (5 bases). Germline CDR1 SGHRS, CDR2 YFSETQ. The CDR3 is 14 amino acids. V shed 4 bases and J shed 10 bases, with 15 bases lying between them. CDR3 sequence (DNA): TGCGCCAGCAGCGAGGGACCGTTAAAATCACCCCTCCACTTT. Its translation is CASSEGPLKSPLHF.

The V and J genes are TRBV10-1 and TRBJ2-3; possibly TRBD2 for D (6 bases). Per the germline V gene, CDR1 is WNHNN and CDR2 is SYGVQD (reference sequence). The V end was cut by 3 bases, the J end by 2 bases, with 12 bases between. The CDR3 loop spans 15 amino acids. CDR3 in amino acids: CASSENGRDTDTQYF. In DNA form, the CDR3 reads TGCGCCAGCAGTGAAAACGGGAGAGACACAGATACGCAGTATTTT.

The CDR3 DNA reads as TGCAGTGCTGAGGACAGGGGGTACGAGCAGTACTTC. It translates to CSAEDRGYEQYF. This chain links TRBV20-1 with TRBJ2-7; 10 nucleotides line up with TRBD1. The V gene end was trimmed by 5 bases and the J gene end by 4 bases; junction bases not matched to a gene: 2. The germline gives CDR1 DFQATT, CDR2 SNEGSKA (reference sequence). This CDR3 contains 12 residues.

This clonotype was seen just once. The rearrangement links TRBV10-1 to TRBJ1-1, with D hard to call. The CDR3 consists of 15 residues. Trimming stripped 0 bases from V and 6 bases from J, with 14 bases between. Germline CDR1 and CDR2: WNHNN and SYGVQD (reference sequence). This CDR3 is CASSESRVEIAEAFF. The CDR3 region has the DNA TGCGCCAGCAGTGAGTCACGAGTCGAAATCGCTGAAGCTTTCTTT.